The sequence of this T cell receptor (beta chain) was determined in a study of T cell responses to AZD1222 COVID-19 vaccine. Regarding the study as a whole: Reportedly, nearly half of unique spike TCRs recognized epitopes outside B.1.351/B.1.1.7 mutations. Scientists sampled the repertoires only once the peak T cell response had passed.

The germline V and J ends were trimmed by 6 bases and 0 bases, with 8 bases remaining between them. The CDR3 is 13 residues long. Clones were sequenced by immunoSEQ multiplex PCR, and TCRdb holds only the in-frame ones, with some missing. Of approximately 120,000 clones listed, roughly nine tenths are singletons. For this clone: The target antigen is unknown.

The chain uses TRBV12-3 or TRBV12-4 and TRBJ1-2; D is unresolved. Sequencing used peripheral blood, obtained on day 0 of AZD1222 vaccination. The sequence was collected from an adult in good health. CDR3 nucleotide sequence: TGTGCCAGCAGGGCAAGCCCTAACTATGGCTACACCTTC. This encodes CASRASPNYGYTF.